This T cell receptor (beta chain) was captured in a study of early T cells in non-severe SARS-CoV-2 infection. Overall study: Chains were not paired, and sequencing was done on bulk RNA from unsorted whole blood. Overall study results and limits: Database matching using VDJdb favored anti-spike CD8 responses, with private and CD4 specificities left missing.

Unique molecular identifiers were affixed to single, distinct cDNA molecules. TCRdb recomputed calls from the 5' RACE reads with MiXCR, one row per CDR3 protein. The sample lists tens of thousands of distinct CDR3 sequences; about 4.5% were seen once. Trimming took 5 bases from V and 0 from J, leaving 8 bases between them. Germline lookup yields CDR1 DFQATT and CDR2 SNEGSKA (reference sequence). The CDR3 covers 14 residues. Many counts were recorded for this clonotype. Its antigen is as yet unknown. The clonotype was recovered from an adult who was a healthcare worker with PCR-confirmed SARS-CoV-2 infection or an uninfected control (not recorded which). The V gene is TRBV20-1, the J gene TRBJ2-6; tentatively, D is TRBD2 (5 bases). The sample was whole blood. The CDR3 nucleotides read TGCAGTGCTTGGGGAGTCTCTGGGGCCAACGTCCTGACTTTC. It encodes CSAWGVSGANVLTF.